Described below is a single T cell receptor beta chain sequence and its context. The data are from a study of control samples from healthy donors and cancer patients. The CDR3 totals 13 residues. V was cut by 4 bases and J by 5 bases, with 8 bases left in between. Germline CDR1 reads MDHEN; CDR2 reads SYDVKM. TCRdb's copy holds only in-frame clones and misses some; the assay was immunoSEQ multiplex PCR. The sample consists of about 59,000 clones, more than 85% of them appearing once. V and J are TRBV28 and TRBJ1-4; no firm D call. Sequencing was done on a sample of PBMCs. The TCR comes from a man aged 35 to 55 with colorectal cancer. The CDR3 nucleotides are TGTGCCAGCAGTTCTCGGTTAAATGAAAAACTGTTTTTT. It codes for CASSSRLNEKLFF.